This T cell receptor beta chain came from a study of T cells in Graves' hyperthyroidism and ophthalmopathy (dated 2019 in TCRdb). Study-level background: Peripheral blood was collected at initial diagnosis, before any treatment. Prospective prediction of ophthalmopathy was tested in an independent validation cohort of 18 to 20 hyperthyroidism patients and 15 to 17 patients who later progressed to ophthalmopathy. The paper reports TCR Vbeta CDR3 sequencing of some 140 peripheral blood samples: under 45 ophthalmopathy, roughly 80 hyperthyroidism and roughly 17 progressor patients. In addition, the study compared T-cell repertoires in thyroid tissue and in blood from roughly 6 Graves' hyperthyroidism patients. After blood sampling, hyperthyroidism patients were treated with methimazole at a starting dose of 30 mg daily, and ophthalmopathy patients were treated with high-dose intravenous methylprednisolone. The approximately 100 discovery patients were divided at random into training and test sets in a 7:3 ratio. To identify distinguishing TCR V-J signatures, a discovery cohort of about 100 patients was used, comprising 40 to 45 with Graves' ophthalmopathy and 57 with stable Graves' hyperthyroidism. General conclusions and limits of the study: Most expanded thyroid clonotypes (frequency above 0.001) were also detected in blood, suggesting blood repertoires may reflect thyroid immune responses. No statistical method was used to fix the sample size in advance, and group allocation was not hidden from the investigators. During validation, the model predicted progression to ophthalmopathy a median of approximately 6 months ahead of onset, with around 65% sensitivity and about 72% specificity. A 13 V-J signature model separated ophthalmopathy from stable hyperthyroidism, with about 88% sensitivity and about 81% specificity in cross-validation and 80%/75% in testing.

The CDR3 covers 13 residues, taking in both the cysteine and the phenylalanine. The read is trimmed to its CDR3 DNA, 39 bases read in frame from base 1. V loses 2 bases of germline sequence and J loses 7 bases, and the interval between the two ends is 9 bases. According to the germline V gene (reference sequence), CDR1 reads DFQATT and CDR2 reads SNEGSKA. Notes on this clonotype: Its antigen target is currently unknown. Within one base of it there is no much larger clone, and no base qualities were kept.

TCR beta CDR3 regions were amplified from RNA transcripts. The first round of RT-PCR for the TCR CDR3 was performed with the HTBI primer set and the Qiagen OneStep RT-PCR kit. A second multiplex PCR round built the libraries, followed by size selection and purification. Sequencing of the libraries was done on an Illumina HiSeq2000 using paired-end 100 bp reads. The published analysis was carried out like this. SOAPnuke was used to process the raw data, with reads discarded if the reads contained adapters or uncalled bases, had a mean Phred below 15, or lacked an exact constant-primer or identifier match. COPE v1.2.5 was used to merge high-quality paired reads, and clonotypes were defined as unique nucleotide sequences. Clonotypes were aligned to IMGT TRBV, TRBD and TRBJ reference segments using MiTCR v1.1. The analysis included only V-J combinations with a frequency above 0.0001, which together covered approximately 99% of the repertoires. A TCS score was defined as the ratio between F50 (clonal expansion) and ExV (chaos), using BLOSUM62-based TCRdist between CDR3 peptides within each V-J. Welch's t-statistics and random forest reduced fewer than 550 V-J features to 13, which were used in a naive Bayes classifier (R e1071). TCRdb reworked the public reads: Q25 trimming with fastp, MiXCR clone assembly, productive beta chains retained. Rows are combined by CDR3 protein, so each entry shows the most common genes and DNA. It is TCRdb's table, rather than the study itself, that gives the V and J calls and clone size. The table for this sample lists hundreds of thousands of distinct CDR3 sequences; around 15% of them were counted only once. Jointly, the top ten make up roughly 13% of the sample.

Ophthalmopathy patients had moderately to severely active disease, Clinical Activity Score of at least 3, NOSPECS grade of at least 4, and duration under 3 months. Exclusion was applied to patients with uncontrolled infections, other autoimmune diseases, pregnancy or lactation. Diagnoses were based on clinical symptoms, serum thyroxine and TRAb, thyroid ultrasound and orbital computed tomography. PBMCs were isolated from about 10 ml of fresh peripheral blood by Ficoll-Paque density gradient centrifugation. Trizol reagent was used to extract total RNA, and RNA quality was then checked on an Agilent 2100 Bioanalyzer.

The sequence derives from a man aged 18 to 35 with Graves' ophthalmopathy. The sequenced material came from blood. The sequence links TRBV20-1 to TRBJ1-6, and TRBD1 may be the D gene, going by 6 matching bases. The CDR3 protein is CSARQGHNSPLHF. The sequenced DNA is TGCAGTGCTAGACAGGGACACAATTCACCCCTCCACTTT.